The entry below describes one TCR beta chain. RNA transcripts were the source from which TCR beta CDR3 regions were amplified. Second-round multiplex PCR followed a first-round RT-PCR using HTBI primers. One entry per CDR3 protein, called by TCRdb with MiXCR from the multiplex PCR reads. This sample carries over 650,000 distinct CDR3 sequences, about 41% of them seen once, and the ten largest clones take 3% to 4%. The CDR3 spans 15 residues. In germline, CDR1 is ENHRY, CDR2 SYGVKD. The data were obtained in a study of Graves' ophthalmopathy and Graves' hyperthyroidism. The receptor comes from an adult man with Graves' ophthalmopathy. The rearrangement joins TRBV10-3 to TRBJ2-5, with TRBD2 matching over 12 bases. The J call is uncertain, as TRBJ2-1 better fits the DNA end. The specimen sequenced was peripheral blood. The CDR3: CASTLTSGSMSEQFF. The DNA of the CDR3 is TGTGCCAGCACCCTGACTAGCGGGAGCATGAGTGAGCAGTTCTTC.